This TCR beta chain was profiled in a study of regulatory T cells in long-lasting Graves disease. General study findings and limits: Comparison showed that persistent patients shared more public clonotypes (about 3,000) than new patients (roughly 970).

A word on this clonotype: Its target is unknown.

Stated time point: newly diagnosed GD, antithyroid drugs for less than 3 months. After RNA was extracted from PBMCs, the TCR library was made from it. With iRepertoire HTBI primers and Arm-PCR of CDR3 regions, TCR beta libraries were built. TCRdb re-called the multiplex PCR reads through MiXCR, storing one row per CDR3 protein. Of approximately 440,000 distinct CDR3 sequences detected, roughly 15% appear once; the ten largest clones hold 12%. This CDR3 spans 16 amino acids. Germline loops: CDR1 SGHNT, CDR2 YENEEA. Trimming removed 5 bases at V and 6 bases at J, with 19 bases between. This same sample was also taken into another study, of T cells in Graves' hyperthyroidism and ophthalmopathy.

This specimen consisted of peripheral blood mononuclear cells (PBMCs), obtained at new diagnosis, from a patient treated with antithyroid drugs. This sequence originates from a middle-aged man with Graves disease. The chain combines TRBV11-3 with TRBJ2-2; the D gene is possibly TRBD2 (5 bases). CDR3 coding DNA: TGTGCCAGCAGCCCACTGCTCGGGAACAATGCCGGGGAGCTGTTTTTT. It is translated as CASSPLLGNNAGELFF.